This T cell receptor beta chain derives from a study of blood T cell repertoires in COVID-19. About the study: Specimens from acute and convalescent COVID-19 originated in the United States, Italy and Spain. T cells, B-cell-depleted T cells, or PBMCs supplied cDNA or gDNA.

Deletions cut 1 base from V and 3 bases from J, with 6 bases between. The CDR3 is 13 residues long. Original analysis: Amplifying reference gene primers gave estimates of nucleated cell counts. Clones were sequenced by immunoSEQ multiplex PCR, and TCRdb holds only the in-frame ones, with some missing. V and J calls and clone size follow that table, whereas D and trimming were derived from the DNA. The sample lists around 250,000 clones; 86% were seen once. Sequenced sample: peripheral blood. This receptor was obtained from a man between 60 and 75 years old with acute or convalescent COVID-19. The chain employs TRBV12-3 or TRBV12-4 and TRBJ1-1; D not certain. The CDR3 sequence: CASSLVEDTEAFF. The CDR3 coding sequence is TGTGCCAGCAGTTTAGTCGAGGACACTGAAGCTTTCTTT.